This T cell receptor beta chain was identified during a study of cytomegalovirus exposure and HLA in healthy donors. Study background: HLA-typed donors were the source of about 81 million unique TCRs held in an early data release. The study placed around 85% of its roughly 410 genotyped donors in the Caucasian-associated ancestry cluster.

The PCR made use of 60 Vbeta and 13 Jbeta primers. Produced via immunoSEQ multiplex PCR; TCRdb's table is partial and in-frame only. The repertoire holds over 30,000 clones, about nine tenths seen once, with approximately 10% in the top ten. CDR1 and CDR2 (germline): SGHTA, FQGNSA. The CDR3 length is 14 residues. V lost 5 bases and J lost 8, with 16 bases in between. This TCR was sampled from a woman aged 40 to 50 in good health and CMV-seropositive. Input material: PBMCs. The J gene is TRBJ2-4, the V gene TRBV7-2; D is unclear. CDR3 nucleotides: TGTGCCAGCAGCCCCCGGCCAAATCGGGACATTCAGTACTTC. Its translation is CASSPRPNRDIQYF.